The sequence of this T cell receptor (beta chain) was determined in a study of early stage breast cancer tumors (dated by TCRdb to 2017 to 2019). About the full investigation: Of the approximately 16 invasive breast tumors, 12 to 13 were found to be estrogen receptor-positive, progesterone receptor-positive and HER2-negative. Most of the 12 ER+/PR+/HER2- tumors were invasive ductal carcinomas, while the other four were invasive lobular carcinomas. On average, each sample had about 9.9-fold read coverage. Across all samples, 2,651,842 templates representing around 1 million unique clonotypes were detected.

Turning to this clone: The target of this receptor is not known. Base qualities are not at hand, and no much larger clone is one base apart.

Overall study outcomes, separate from this receptor: Enriched TCRB sequences shared across patients were mostly commonly generated sequences, unlikely to play an important role in the tumor microenvironment. Chain pairing and functional markers such as CD4, CD8 and FOXP3 were not captured by bulk genomic DNA sequencing of unsorted cells. Roughly 2.5-fold higher T cell density and higher clonality were observed in tumors than in adjacent normal breast tissue. Repertoires from blood resembled normal breast more closely than tumor, and using blood as a reference for each tissue separated tumor from normal in most of the 16 patients. The small cohort size prevented analysis by tumor subtype.

The CDR3 sequence holds 15 residues, the cysteine and phenylalanine included. Left in the record is the CDR3 DNA by itself, 45 bases read in frame from the first base. The germline V gene sets CDR1 to KGHSH and CDR2 to LQKENI. At the junction V is shortened by 0 bases and J by 2 bases; bases outside the gene matches: 3. Each sample was amplified as two independent genomic DNA replicates: 0.5 to 0.65 ug for blood and about 1.4 ug for tumor or normal breast. TCRB sequencing of genomic DNA was carried out with the ImmunoSeq Intro kit according to the manufacturer's instructions. Multiplex PCR ran 30 to 40 cycles with proprietary primers and spike-in control sequences for absolute quantification. Single-end 150-bp reads were used to sequence an 87-bp fragment spanning the CDR3 and the flanking V and J genes. Seven samples, each with two replicates, were multiplexed per lane of an Illumina MiSeq using version 3.0 chemistry. In the paper's pipeline: Raw data were processed by the vendor's proprietary pipeline, with both replicates merged into one result per sample. To define clonotypes, the study grouped productive rearrangements that shared the V-gene family, CDR3 amino acid sequence and J-gene segment. Clonality was computed as 1 minus the normalized Shannon entropy (Pielou evenness) of TCRB abundances. T cell density was estimated as total templates divided by the number of input cells, with the number of input cells inferred from the DNA input amount. Total repertoire diversity and clonality were estimated with Recon using default parameters. A clonotype counted as tumor-enriched if its abundance in tumor exceeded 0.1% and was at least 32-fold higher than its abundance in normal breast. The table comes from immuneACCESS by way of TCRdb, which keeps in-frame sequences with V and J called. Part of the clones is missing from these tables; in studies checked, under half for an unresolved V gene and the rest for unknown reasons. The D gene and trimming were derived from the DNA, and the V and J assignments and clone size from that table. This sample has around 6,300 clones in its table, and about 73% of those were observed once. The biggest ten clones account for approximately 10% of the sample.

Taken from around 2-4 cm away from the tumor, the adjacent normal breast tissue was rinsed with PBS and kept in prechilled RNAlater. Because normal breast tissue has high lipid content and low cell density, about 90-300 mg of normal breast tissue was often needed to obtain enough DNA. The study profiled bulk TCR beta-chain repertoires in matched peripheral blood, tumor and adjacent normal breast tissue taken from approximately 16 patients with early-stage breast cancer. The Qiagen AllPrep DNA/RNA Mini kit was used for genomic DNA extraction. This sequence uses TRBV18 and TRBJ2-5; a stretch of 7 junction bases matches TRBD2. The sequencing input was normal breast tissue next to the tumor. The clonotype was recovered from a person in their 40s with breast cancer. The sequenced DNA is TGTGCCAGCTCACCACCCCTAGCGGAACAAGAGACCCAGTACTTC. It codes for CASSPPLAEQETQYF. When the CDR3 is completed using the reference TRBV18 and TRBJ2-5 genes on either side, the full variable domain is NAGVMQNPRHLVRRRGQEARLRCSPMKGHSHVYWYRQLPEEGLKFMVYLQKENIIDESGMPKERFSAEFPKEGPSILRIQQVVRGDSAAYFCASSPPLAEQETQYFGPGTRLLVL.